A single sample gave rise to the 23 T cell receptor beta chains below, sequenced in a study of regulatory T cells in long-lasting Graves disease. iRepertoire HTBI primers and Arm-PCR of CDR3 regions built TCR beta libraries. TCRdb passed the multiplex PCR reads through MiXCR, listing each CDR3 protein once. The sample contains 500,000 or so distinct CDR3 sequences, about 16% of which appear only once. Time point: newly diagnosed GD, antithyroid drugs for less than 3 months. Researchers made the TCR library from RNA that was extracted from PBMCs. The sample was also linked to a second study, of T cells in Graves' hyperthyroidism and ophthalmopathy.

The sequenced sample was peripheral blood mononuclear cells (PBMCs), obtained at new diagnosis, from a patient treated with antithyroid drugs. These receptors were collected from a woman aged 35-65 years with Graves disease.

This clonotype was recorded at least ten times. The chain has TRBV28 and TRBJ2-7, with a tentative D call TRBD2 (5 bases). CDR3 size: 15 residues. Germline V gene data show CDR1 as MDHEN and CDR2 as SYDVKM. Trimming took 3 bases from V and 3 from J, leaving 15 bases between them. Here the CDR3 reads CASSFYAARGYEQYF. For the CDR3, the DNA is TGTGCCAGCAGTTTCTATGCGGCCCGGGGCTACGAGCAGTACTTC.

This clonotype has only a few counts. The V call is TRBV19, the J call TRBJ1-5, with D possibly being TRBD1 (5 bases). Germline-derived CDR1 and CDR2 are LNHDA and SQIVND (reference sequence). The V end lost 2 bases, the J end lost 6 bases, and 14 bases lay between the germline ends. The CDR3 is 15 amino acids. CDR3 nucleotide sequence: TGTGCCAGTAGTATATGGCCGGAGGGGCCTCAGCCCCAGCATTTT. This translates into CASSIWPEGPQPQHF.

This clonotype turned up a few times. The chain's CDR3 is CASSLIQGAMGNEQFF. DNA for the CDR3: TGCGCCAGCAGCTTGATACAGGGGGCCATGGGGAATGAGCAGTTCTTC. The chain uses TRBV5-1 and TRBJ2-1; 9 nucleotides align to TRBD1. The CDR3 loop spans 16 amino acids. V shed 1 base and J 7 bases; nucleotides not matched to a gene: 9. Germline loops: CDR1 SGHRS, CDR2 YFSETQ.

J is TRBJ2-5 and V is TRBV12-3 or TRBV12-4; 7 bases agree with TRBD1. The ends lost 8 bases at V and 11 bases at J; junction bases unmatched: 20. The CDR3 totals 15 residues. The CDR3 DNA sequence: TGTGCCAGCTCGGAGACAGGGAACTCCTACAATGAGCAGTACTTC. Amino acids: CASSETGNSYNEQYF.

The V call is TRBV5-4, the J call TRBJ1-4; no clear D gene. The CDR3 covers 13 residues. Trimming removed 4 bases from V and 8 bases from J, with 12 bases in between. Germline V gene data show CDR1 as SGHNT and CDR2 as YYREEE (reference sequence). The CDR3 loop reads CASSTGTVEKLFF. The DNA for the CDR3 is TGTGCCAGCAGCACCGGAACCGTCGAAAAACTGTTTTTT.

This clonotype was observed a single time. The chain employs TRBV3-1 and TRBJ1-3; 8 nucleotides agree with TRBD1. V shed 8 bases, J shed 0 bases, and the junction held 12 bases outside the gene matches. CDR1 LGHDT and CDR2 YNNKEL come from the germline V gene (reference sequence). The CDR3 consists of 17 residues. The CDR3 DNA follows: TGTGCCAGCTCACCACCGGGACAGGCTTTCTCTGGAAACACCATATATTTT. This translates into CASSPPGQAFSGNTIYF. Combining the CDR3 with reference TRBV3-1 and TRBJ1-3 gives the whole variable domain DTAVSQTPKYLVTQMGNDKSIKCEQNLGHDTMYWYKQDSKKFLKIMFSYNNKELIINETVPNRFSPKSPDKAHLNLHINSLELGDSAVYFCASSPPGQAFSGNTIYFGEGSWLTVV.

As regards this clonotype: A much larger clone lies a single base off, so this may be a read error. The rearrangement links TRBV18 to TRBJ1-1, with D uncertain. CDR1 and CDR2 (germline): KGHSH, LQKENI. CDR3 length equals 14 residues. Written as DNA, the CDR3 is TGTGCCGGCTCACCACAGCACCCGAACACTGAAGCTTTCTTT. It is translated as CAGSPQHPNTEAFF.

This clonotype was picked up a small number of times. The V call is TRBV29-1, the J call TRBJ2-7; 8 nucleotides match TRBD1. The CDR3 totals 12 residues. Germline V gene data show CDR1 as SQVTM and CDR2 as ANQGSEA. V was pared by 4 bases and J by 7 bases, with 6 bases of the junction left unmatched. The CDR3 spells CSVAGQGKEQYF. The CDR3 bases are TGCAGCGTTGCTGGACAGGGCAAAGAGCAGTACTTC.

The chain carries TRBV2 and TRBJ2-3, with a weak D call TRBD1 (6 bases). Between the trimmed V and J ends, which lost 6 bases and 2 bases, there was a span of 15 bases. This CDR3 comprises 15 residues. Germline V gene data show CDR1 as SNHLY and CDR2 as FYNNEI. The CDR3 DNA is TGTGCCAGCAGCGTAGGGGGAAGGGTCACAGATACGCAGTATTTT. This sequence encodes CASSVGGRVTDTQYF. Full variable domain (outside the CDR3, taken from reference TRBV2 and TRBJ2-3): EPEVTQTPSHQVTQMGQEVILRCVPISNHLYFYWYRQILGQKVEFLVSFYNNEISEKSEIFDDQFSVERPDGSNFTLKIRSTKLEDSAMYFCASSVGGRVTDTQYFGPGTRLTVL.

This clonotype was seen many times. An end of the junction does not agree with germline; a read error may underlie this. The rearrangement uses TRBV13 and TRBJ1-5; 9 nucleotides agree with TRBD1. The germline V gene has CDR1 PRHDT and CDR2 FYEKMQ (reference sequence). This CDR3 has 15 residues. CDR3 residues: CASSRQGVSNQPQHF. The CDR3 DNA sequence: TGCGCCAGCAGCAGACAGGGGGTTAGCAATCAGCCCCAGCATTTT.

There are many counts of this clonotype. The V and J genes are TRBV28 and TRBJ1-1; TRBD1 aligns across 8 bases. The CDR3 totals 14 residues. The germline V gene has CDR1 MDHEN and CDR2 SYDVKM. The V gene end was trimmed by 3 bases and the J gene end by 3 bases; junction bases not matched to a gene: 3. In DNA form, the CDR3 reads TGTGCCAGCAGTTTGACAGGGGTGGACACTGAAGCTTTCTTT. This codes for CASSLTGVDTEAFF.

CDR3 amino acids: CAISELGLSTDTQYF. As DNA, the CDR3 is TGTGCCATCAGTGAGTTAGGGCTTAGCACAGATACGCAGTATTTT. The gene calls are TRBV10-3 and TRBJ2-3, with unresolved D. The V gene's germline CDR1 is ENHRY and CDR2 SYGVKD. Trimming left V 1 base short and J 0 bases short, with 8 bases between. The CDR3 extends over 15 amino acids.

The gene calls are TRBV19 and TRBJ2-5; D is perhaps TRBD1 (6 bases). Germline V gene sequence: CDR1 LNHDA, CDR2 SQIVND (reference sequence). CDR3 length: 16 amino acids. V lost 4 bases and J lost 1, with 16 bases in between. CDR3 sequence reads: CASSKPTQGFQETQYF. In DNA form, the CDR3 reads TGTGCCAGTAGTAAACCTACACAGGGTTTCCAAGAGACCCAGTACTTC.

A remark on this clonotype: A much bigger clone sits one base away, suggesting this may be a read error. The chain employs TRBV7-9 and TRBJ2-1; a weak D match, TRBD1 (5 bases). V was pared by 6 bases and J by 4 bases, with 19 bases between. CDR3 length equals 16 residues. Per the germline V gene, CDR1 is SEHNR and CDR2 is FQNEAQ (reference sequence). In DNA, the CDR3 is TGTGCCAGCAGTGAAGACGGAAACAGGCCTTACAATGAGCAGTTCTTC. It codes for CASSEDGNRPYNEQFF.

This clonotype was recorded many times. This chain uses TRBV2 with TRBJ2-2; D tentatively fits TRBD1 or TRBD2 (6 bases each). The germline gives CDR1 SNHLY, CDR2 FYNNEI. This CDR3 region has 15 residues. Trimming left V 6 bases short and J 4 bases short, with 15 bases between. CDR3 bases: TGTGCCAGCAGCGGCGGGACAAGAAGCACCGGGGAGCTGTTTTTT. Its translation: CASSGGTRSTGELFF.

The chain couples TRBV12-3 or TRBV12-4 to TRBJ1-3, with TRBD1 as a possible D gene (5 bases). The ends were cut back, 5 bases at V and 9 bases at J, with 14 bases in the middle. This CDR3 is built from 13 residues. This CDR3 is CASSPMEGSTIYF. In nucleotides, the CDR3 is TGTGCCAGCAGTCCGATGGAGGGGTCCACCATATATTTT.

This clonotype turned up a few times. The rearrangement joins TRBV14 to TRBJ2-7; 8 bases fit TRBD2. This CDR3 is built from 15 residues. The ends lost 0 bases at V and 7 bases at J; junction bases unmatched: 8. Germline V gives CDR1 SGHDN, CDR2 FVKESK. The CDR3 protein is CASSQDVAGMEEQYF. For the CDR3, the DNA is TGTGCCAGCAGCCAAGACGTAGCGGGGATGGAGGAGCAGTACTTC.

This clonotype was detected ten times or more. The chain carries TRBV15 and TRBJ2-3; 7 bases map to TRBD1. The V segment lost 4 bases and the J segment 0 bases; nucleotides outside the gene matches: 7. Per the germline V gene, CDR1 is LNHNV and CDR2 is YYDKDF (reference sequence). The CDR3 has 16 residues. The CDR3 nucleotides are TGTGCCACCAGCACCCCGGACAGGAGGAGCACAGATACGCAGTATTTT. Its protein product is CATSTPDRRSTDTQYF.

The CDR3: CASSPQMDRRTEKLFF. The CDR3 DNA sequence: TGTGCCAGCTCACCACAGATGGACAGGCGTACGGAAAAACTGTTTTTT. The chain employs TRBV18 and TRBJ1-4; 7 positions agree with TRBD1. CDR3 length: 16 amino acids. The J segment lost 8 bases and the V segment lost 1 base, leaving 10 bases of the junction unmatched. Germline CDR1 and CDR2: KGHSH and LQKENI. Supplemented by reference TRBV18 and TRBJ1-4, the full variable domain reads NAGVMQNPRHLVRRRGQEARLRCSPMKGHSHVYWYRQLPEEGLKFMVYLQKENIIDESGMPKERFSAEFPKEGPSILRIQQVVRGDSAAYFCASSPQMDRRTEKLFFGSGTQLSVL.

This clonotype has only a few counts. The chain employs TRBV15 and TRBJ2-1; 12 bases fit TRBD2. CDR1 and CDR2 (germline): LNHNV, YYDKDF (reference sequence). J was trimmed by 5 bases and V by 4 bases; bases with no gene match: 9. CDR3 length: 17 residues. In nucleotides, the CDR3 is TGTGCCACCAGCACGACTAGCGGGGGTACTCGGAACAATGAGCAGTTCTTC. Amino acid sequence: CATSTTSGGTRNNEQFF.

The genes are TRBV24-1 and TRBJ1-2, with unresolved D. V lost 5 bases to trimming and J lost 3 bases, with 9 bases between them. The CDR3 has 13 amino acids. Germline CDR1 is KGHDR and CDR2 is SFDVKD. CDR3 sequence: CATSVGQHYGYTF. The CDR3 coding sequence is TGTGCCACCAGTGTGGGTCAGCACTATGGCTACACCTTC.

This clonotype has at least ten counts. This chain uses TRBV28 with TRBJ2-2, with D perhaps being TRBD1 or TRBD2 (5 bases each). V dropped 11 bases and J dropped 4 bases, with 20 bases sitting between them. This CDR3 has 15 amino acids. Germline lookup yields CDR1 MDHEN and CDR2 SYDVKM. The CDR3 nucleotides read TGTGCCTTGGCCCAGGGTGTAGGAGGCACCGGGGAGCTGTTTTTT. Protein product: CALAQGVGGTGELFF. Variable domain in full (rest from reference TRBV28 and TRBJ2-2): DVKVTQSSRYLVKRTGEKVFLECVQDMDHENMFWYRQDPGLGLRLIYFSYDVKMKEKGDIPEGYSVSREKKERFSLILESASTNQTSMYLCALAQGVGGTGELFFGEGSRLTVL.

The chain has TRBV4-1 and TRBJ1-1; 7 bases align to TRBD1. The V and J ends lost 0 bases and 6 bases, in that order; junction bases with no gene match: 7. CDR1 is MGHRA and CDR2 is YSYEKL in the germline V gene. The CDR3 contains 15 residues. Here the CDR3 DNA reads TGCGCCAGCAGCCAAGAAGGGTACAGGGGCTCTGAAGCTTTCTTT. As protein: CASSQEGYRGSEAFF.